A single count supports the clone carrying this TCR beta chain. Its specificity is not known. A universal primer site came from template switching; cDNA carried unique molecular identifiers. TCRdb itself ran the 5' RACE reads through MiXCR, one entry per CDR3 protein. This sample carries around 530,000 distinct CDR3 sequences, 15% of them seen once, and the ten largest clones take 0.44%. The entry originates in a study of identical twins. The study, taken as a whole, reports: Models underestimated TCR alpha sharing (out-of-frame) in monozygotic twins. Carriage of fewer insertions was seen in abundant cord blood beta clonotypes, whereas memory repertoires showed none. Excess twin sharing in beta out-of-frame sequences was weaker.

The CDR3 covers 15 residues. Germline CDR1 is MNHEY and CDR2 is SVGEGT. The ends were cut back, 4 bases at V and 5 bases at J, with 17 bases in the middle. These data are also associated with another study on yellow fever vaccine responses in identical twins.

This clonotype was sampled from a woman between 18 and 30 years old in good health. The genes are TRBV6-2 or TRBV6-3 and TRBJ2-5; D tentatively fits TRBD1 or TRBD2 (6 bases each). The material sequenced was CD4+ T cells sorted from blood. The chain's CDR3 is CASSSPATGRETQYF. CDR3 nucleotides: TGTGCCAGCAGTTCCCCCGCTACAGGGAGGGAGACCCAGTACTTC.